The T cell receptor beta chain under discussion was sequenced for a study of Graves' ophthalmopathy and Graves' hyperthyroidism. Overall study context: Peripheral blood sampling occurred at initial diagnosis, before any treatment.

Amplification of TCR beta CDR3 regions used RNA transcripts. The library came from an HTBI-primed first-round RT-PCR and a second-round multiplex PCR. TCRdb reprocessed the multiplex PCR reads via MiXCR and lists one record per CDR3 protein. The table includes some 410,000 distinct CDR3 sequences, roughly 21% detected once. This clonotype appeared many times. The sample was peripheral blood. The sequence derives from a woman in her late teens or twenties with stable Graves' hyperthyroidism.

The CDR3 nucleotides are TGCGCCAGCAGCCAGACACATATGAACACTGAAGCTTTCTTT. Amino acids: CASSQTHMNTEAFF. The chain employs TRBV4-1 and TRBJ1-1; D not certain. The germline V gene has CDR1 MGHRA and CDR2 YSYEKL. V gave up 3 bases and J gave up 0 bases, with 8 bases separating them. The CDR3 length is 14 residues.